This T cell receptor beta chain was recorded in a study of blood T cell repertoires in COVID-19. Cohort assignment relied on participant-reported clinical history. Germline V gene sequence: CDR1 MNHEY, CDR2 SVGAGI. After removal of 6 bases from V and 4 bases from J, the junction contained 8 bases not matched to a gene. The CDR3 is made up of 15 amino acids. Using immunoSEQ multiplex PCR, the repertoire was profiled, and TCRdb retains in-frame clones only, with some absent. The data contain 300,000 or so clones, nearly 90% of them singletons. The gene calls are TRBV6-5 and TRBJ2-7, with 11 bases fitting TRBD1. The sequence was collected from a woman in her twenties or thirties who had recovered from COVID-19. The sample was PBMCs or T cells enriched from blood (not recorded which). CDR3 residues: CASRKAGTGGYEQYF. The CDR3, as DNA: TGTGCCAGCAGGAAAGCCGGGACAGGGGGATACGAGCAGTACTTC.